This TCR beta chain is drawn from a study of blood T cell repertoires in COVID-19. The overall study: PBMCs, B-cell-depleted T cells, or T cells provided the cDNA or gDNA that made up the material.

Source study methods: Amplification of reference gene primers provided the estimated nucleated cell counts. This table comes from immunoSEQ multiplex PCR, and its TCRdb copy is limited to in-frame clones, with some not included. The DNA was the basis for D and trimming; V, J and clone size are from that table. The sample consists of under 150,000 clones, around 84% of them appearing once. This clone showed up just a few times. This CDR3 region has 15 residues. V lost 2 bases to trimming and J lost 4 bases, with 14 bases between them. Per germline, CDR1 MRHNA and CDR2 SNTAGT. Sequenced input: peripheral blood. The TCR originated in a human donor in a cohort sampled during active COVID-19. The chain carries TRBV6-4 and TRBJ1-2; D is unclear. The CDR3 reads CASSDPSGGFYGYTF. The CDR3, as DNA: TGTGCCAGCAGTGACCCGTCGGGAGGATTCTATGGCTACACCTTC.